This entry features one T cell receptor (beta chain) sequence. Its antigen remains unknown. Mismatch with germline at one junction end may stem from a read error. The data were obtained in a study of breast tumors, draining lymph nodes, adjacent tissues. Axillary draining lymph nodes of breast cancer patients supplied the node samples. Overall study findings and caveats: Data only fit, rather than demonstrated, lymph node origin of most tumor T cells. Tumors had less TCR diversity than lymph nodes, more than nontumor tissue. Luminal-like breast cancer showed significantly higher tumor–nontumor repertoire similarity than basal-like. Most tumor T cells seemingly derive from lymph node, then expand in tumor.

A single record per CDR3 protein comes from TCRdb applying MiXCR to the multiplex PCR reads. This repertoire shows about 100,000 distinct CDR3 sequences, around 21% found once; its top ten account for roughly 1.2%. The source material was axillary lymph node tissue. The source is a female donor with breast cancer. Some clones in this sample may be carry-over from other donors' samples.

The CDR3: CASSQDPRETQYF. CDR3 nucleotide sequence: TGCGCCAGCAGCCAAGATCCCCGGGAGACCCAGTACTTC. The chain uses TRBV7-3 and TRBJ2-5; D uncertain. The CDR3 runs to 13 residues. In germline, CDR1 is SGHTA, CDR2 FQGTGA.